This T cell receptor (beta chain) appears in the sequencing data of a study of shared clonotypes between healthy human individuals (dated by TCRdb to 2019 to 2021). Looking at the study overall: The cohort included a few men and two women between 18 and 49 years of age. Per donor, leukapheresis produced somewhere between about 0.85 and 10 billion PBMCs. Different laboratories and diverse techniques were used to prepare libraries and sequence TCR repertoires, to increase sequencing depth and limit assay-specific biases. The study deeply sequenced blood TCR repertoires of five healthy adults to estimate repertoire size and the extent of clonotype sharing between individuals. Per donor, three plates each were used for CD4 naive and CD4 memory, two for CD8 naive, and one for CD8 memory.

A remark on this clone: The specificity of this receptor is unknown. No much larger clone exists at a distance of one base, and base qualities are not known.

What the study reported, not specific to this receptor: Even with the large sequencing depth, rarefaction of the sorted-subset datasets indicated that sequencing was incomplete. Only blood was sampled, and tissue TCR repertoires likely differ from those in blood. Sharing across a few donors was observed for 4.5% to 6.5% of naive CD4, 3% to 3.5% of naive CD8, over 2% of memory CD4, and roughly 0.4% of memory CD8 clonotypes. Estimated clonotype richness was generally larger for naive than for memory subsets. Higher generation probabilities were observed for clonotypes shared by all four sorted-subset donors than for non-shared clonotypes. Because the study included only a small number of donors, the genetic and exposure-history diversity represented was limited. Pairwise subsampling led to the expectation that sequencing depth would affect the degree of clonotype sharing among donors.

Donors were healthy HIV-negative adults with no recently reported acute infections or vaccinations. Only Caucasian adults living in Nashville, Tennessee, USA were represented among the donors. CD4+ T cells were enriched by magnetic negative selection; naive cells were then positively selected on CD45RA, and the negative fraction formed the memory subset. Blood was obtained by leukapheresis, after which PBMCs were separated by Ficoll-Histopaque density gradient centrifugation and cryopreserved in liquid nitrogen vapor phase. Analytical flow cytometry was used to check the purity and quantity of every magnetically sorted T cell population. Each sorted fraction had its genomic DNA isolated and then quantified by UV absorbance on a Nanodrop 2000c. V is shortened by 0 bases, J by 5 bases, and the region joining them spans 16 bases. The CDR3 covers 16 residues, taking in both the cysteine and the phenylalanine. The CDR3 DNA has 48 bases and is translated from base 1. The germline V gene (reference sequence) gives CDR1 as LNHNV and CDR2 as YYDKDF.

Using the deep immunoSEQ assay, multiplex PCR amplified TCR CDR3 regions from genomic DNA. Genomic DNA extracted from each cell subset was distributed evenly over all wells of several immunoSEQ 96-well plates, and each plate served as one replicate. Each replicate PCR for sorted subsets received around 200 ng genomic DNA, equal to roughly 30,000 T cell genomes. Purified libraries were measured with a Qubit 3.0 fluorometer, size-checked on a Bioanalyzer 2100, and measured again with the KAPA Library Quantification kit. Each immunoSEQ 96-well plate was sequenced on its own single-read 150-cycle Illumina NextSeq 550 flow cell. In the source study's methods: Because the immunoSEQ output held only junctional sequences and lacked quality scores, the filtering could not match the filtering applied to full-length reads. Sequences were annotated with PyIR, a Python wrapper for IgBLAST v1.9, and V/J genes and CDR3 were assigned using IMGT germline references. Any read was removed if the V/J assignment was weak (E-value above 1e-6), the CDR3 was missing, or the read contained stop codons, out-of-frame junctions, or ambiguous translated residues. A V3J clonotype was defined by an identical inferred V gene, J gene, and CDR3 amino acid sequence. Percentage overlap between repertoires was computed as shared unique clonotypes divided by the size of the smaller repertoire. Repertoire richness was assessed with RTK rarefaction, the Chao1 estimator, and Recon v2.1 estimates of unobserved clonotypes. OLGA was used to compute generation probabilities for all TCRbeta clonotypes that the gDNA method yielded from a few donors. TCRdb stores this immuneACCESS table with in-frame sequences only. Part of the clones is absent; in the studies checked, under half of the shortfall reflects unresolved V genes, and no reason is known for the rest. The DNA was the basis for D and trimming; V, J and clone size are from that table. This sample is represented by over 950,000 clones; around 77% of them were singletons. Of the sample, 0.7% to 0.95% falls within the top ten clones.

The sequence joins TRBV15 to TRBJ1-1, with the identity of the D gene unclear. This TCR was sampled from a man aged 18 to 35 in good health. Some clones in this sample may be carry-over from other donors' samples. The material sequenced was memory CD4+ T cells from PBMCs. This specimen's cell subset or site label, per the study, means: CD45RA-negative fraction. The DNA sequence is given as TGTGCCACCAGCAGAGATTTACAGAGAACGGGGACTGAAGCTTTCTTT. It translates to CATSRDLQRTGTEAFF.